Following are 18 T cell receptor beta chains from one sample sequenced in a study of circulating CD8 cells and anti-PD-1 response in melanoma. The QIAseq Immune Repertoire TCR panel built the libraries from around 15 ng of total RNA. TCRdb re-called the reads through MiXCR, storing one row per CDR3 protein. The data contain 400 to 450 distinct CDR3 sequences, 4% to 5% of them singletons. From live CD3+CD8+TCRalphabeta+ cells, four PD-1 and/or TIGIT subsets were sorted. The sequences come from CD8+ T cells from PBMCs, collected at baseline or after one month of anti-PD-1 therapy (not recorded which). The origin of the receptors is a human donor with melanoma.

By share of the sample, this clonotype is medium-sized. The chain is built from TRBV12-3 or TRBV12-4 and TRBJ2-5; 8 bases are a match to TRBD2. The trim removed 4 bases at V and 2 bases at J, leaving 9 bases unmatched. The CDR3 loop spans 16 amino acids. CDR3 region: CASSSPAQRGQETQYF. CDR3 nucleotide sequence: TGTGCCAGCAGTTCCCCAGCACAGCGGGGGCAAGAGACCCAGTACTTC.

This clonotype is medium-sized within its sample. The chain has TRBV12-3 or TRBV12-4 and TRBJ2-3; 8 positions match TRBD1. After removal of 4 bases from V and 2 bases from J, the junction contained 8 bases not matched to a gene. This CDR3 comprises 16 residues. The CDR3 coding sequence is TGTGCCAGCAGTTCGGCCAGGGGGCCGGACACAGATACGCAGTATTTT. This codes for CASSSARGPDTDTQYF.

This clonotype is medium-sized in the sample. The chain employs TRBV7-6 and TRBJ2-5, with D uncertain. The CDR3 totals 12 residues. V lost 3 bases to trimming and J lost 7 bases, with 9 bases between them. Looked up from germline, CDR1 is SGHVS and CDR2 is FNYEAQ. The CDR3 DNA follows: TGTGCCAGCAGCTTCCCCCCCGGGACCCAGTACTTC. The encoded protein is CASSFPPGTQYF.

By share of the sample, this clonotype is hyperexpanded. V is TRBV28 and J is TRBJ2-2, with 8 nucleotides matching TRBD1. The CDR3 consists of 17 residues. Germline CDR1 and CDR2: MDHEN and SYDVKM. Trimming cost V 6 bases and J 4 bases; bases outside gene matches: 13. The CDR3 loop is CASSGWADRVTTGELFF. CDR3 sequence (DNA): TGTGCCAGCAGCGGTTGGGCGGACAGGGTGACCACCGGGGAGCTGTTTTTT. Full variable domain (rest looked up from reference TRBV28 and TRBJ2-2): DVKVTQSSRYLVKRTGEKVFLECVQDMDHENMFWYRQDPGLGLRLIYFSYDVKMKEKGDIPEGYSVSREKKERFSLILESASTNQTSMYLCASSGWADRVTTGELFFGEGSRLTVL.

This clonotype was picked up a small number of times. The chain is built from TRBV28 and TRBJ2-7; possibly TRBD1 for D (6 bases). V dropped 6 bases and J dropped 3 bases, with 18 bases sitting between them. This CDR3 contains 15 residues. Looked up from germline, CDR1 is MDHEN and CDR2 is SYDVKM. Written as DNA, the CDR3 is TGTGCCAGCAGAAGTTTGACCGGGACATTCTACGAGCAGTACTTC. Amino acids: CASRSLTGTFYEQYF.

In the case of this clonotype: Possible read error: a much larger clone is one base away. The chain employs TRBV28 and TRBJ1-2; D remains ambiguous. The CDR3 length is 13 residues. Germline assignment: CDR1 MDHEN and CDR2 SYDVKM. V was clipped by 11 bases and J by 8 bases, with 21 bases between them. The CDR3 DNA sequence: TGTGCCTACCTGAAACAGCGGACTTTGGGCTACACCTTC. Amino acid sequence: CAYLKQRTLGYTF.

J is TRBJ2-3 and V is TRBV7-8, with 13 bases matching TRBD2. The germline V gene has CDR1 SGHVS and CDR2 FQNEAQ. The CDR3 totals 17 residues. Trimming removed 5 bases from V and 2 bases from J; junction bases left unmatched: 7. The CDR3 region has the DNA TGTGCCAGCAGCCCCAGGACTAGCGGGAGAGTCACAGATACGCAGTATTTT. Residues: CASSPRTSGRVTDTQYF.

This clonotype is large (0.1 to 1%) in the sample. The genes are TRBV7-9 and TRBJ2-3; 8 nucleotides agree with TRBD2. This CDR3 has 19 residues. J gave up 0 bases and V 5 bases, and 16 bases lay outside the gene matches. CDR1 and CDR2 from the germline V gene are SEHNR and FQNEAQ (reference sequence). CDR3 in DNA: TGTGCCAGCAGCGGAAGCGGGGGCCCTATTGGTTCAAGCACAGATACGCAGTATTTT. Translated, it gives CASSGSGGPIGSSTDTQYF.

In its sample, this clonotype is large (0.1 to 1%). The V gene is TRBV18, the J gene TRBJ2-7; D is unresolved. The CDR3 has 15 residues. Germline-derived CDR1 and CDR2 are KGHSH and LQKENI. Trimming removed 0 bases from V and 3 bases from J, with 12 bases in between. The CDR3 reads CASSPPLKENYEQYF. Written as DNA, the CDR3 is TGTGCCAGCTCACCACCGCTGAAGGAGAACTACGAGCAGTACTTC. The full variable domain, in which reference TRBV18 and TRBJ2-7 provide the parts outside the CDR3, is NAGVMQNPRHLVRRRGQEARLRCSPMKGHSHVYWYRQLPEEGLKFMVYLQKENIIDESGMPKERFSAEFPKEGPSILRIQQVVRGDSAAYFCASSPPLKENYEQYFGPGTRLTVT.

This clonotype is classed as large. V and J are TRBV2 and TRBJ1-3; a possible D gene is TRBD1 (5 bases). The V gene lost 3 bases and the J gene lost 2 bases, with 5 bases spanning the gap. This CDR3 has 13 residues. Germline loops: CDR1 SNHLY, CDR2 FYNNEI. The CDR3: CASSETAGNTIYF. For the CDR3, the DNA is TGTGCCAGCAGTGAGACAGCTGGAAACACCATATATTTT.

By its share, this clonotype is large. A junction end diverges from the germline sequence, so it may reflect a read error. V and J are TRBV27 and TRBJ2-1, with D possibly being TRBD2 (5 bases). CDR1 is MNHEY and CDR2 is SMNVEV in the germline V gene (reference sequence). The CDR3 runs to 11 residues. CDR3 in DNA: TGTGCCAGCAGTTTAATGGGAGCAGTGGTCTTC. It specifies CASSLMGAVVF.

Sample share makes this clonotype medium-sized (0.01 to 0.1%). This chain joins TRBV7-2 and TRBJ1-5, with D hard to call. Germline CDR1 is SGHTA and CDR2 is FQGNSA. The CDR3 is 12 residues long. Trimming pared 0 bases from V and 9 bases from J, leaving 6 bases between. CDR3 loop: CASSLALGPQHF. The DNA for the CDR3 is TGTGCCAGCAGCTTAGCGCTGGGGCCCCAGCATTTT.

This clonotype is medium-sized by share. The chain carries TRBV27 and TRBJ2-3, with D maybe TRBD2 (6 bases). Per germline, CDR1 MNHEY and CDR2 SMNVEV (reference sequence). The CDR3 contains 16 residues. Deletions cut 0 bases from V and 4 bases from J, with 14 bases between. In DNA form, the CDR3 reads TGTGCCAGCAGTTTATCAGAAAGGGGCGGGGCAGATACGCAGTATTTT. Residues: CASSLSERGGADTQYF.

This clonotype is deemed large. The chain links TRBV2 to TRBJ2-7; D might be TRBD1 (6 bases). The V gene lost 7 bases and the J gene lost 5 bases, with 18 bases spanning the gap. CDR1 is SNHLY and CDR2 is FYNNEI in the germline V gene. This CDR3 region has 14 residues. CDR3 DNA: TGTGCCAGCAAGCCCCCGGACAGTGACCACGAGCAGTACTTC. Translated, it gives CASKPPDSDHEQYF.

This clonotype is large (0.1 to 1%). CDR3 nucleotide sequence: TGTGCCAGCAGCTTGGCGCAGGGACTACTCACCGGGGAGCTGTTTTTT. It yields the protein CASSLAQGLLTGELFF. J is TRBJ2-2 and V is TRBV5-6, with TRBD2 matching 7 bases. Trimming cost V 0 bases and J 4 bases; bases outside gene matches: 6. The CDR3 is made up of 16 amino acids. CDR1 SGHDT and CDR2 YYEEEE come from the germline V gene.

In its sample, this clonotype ranks as medium-sized (0.01 to 0.1%). The V call is TRBV29-1, the J call TRBJ1-4; D is ambiguous. The germline CDR1 and CDR2 sequences are SQVTM and ANQGSEA. Trimming removed 0 bases at V and 12 bases at J, with 5 bases between. The CDR3 has 10 residues. In nucleotides, the CDR3 is TGCAGCGTTGAAGACCCCCAACTGTTTTTT. Translating gives CSVEDPQLFF.

This clonotype is categorized as medium-sized. The chain carries TRBV12-3 or TRBV12-4 and TRBJ1-6; 11 bases line up with TRBD1. This CDR3 has 16 residues. The J segment lost 8 bases and the V segment lost 5 bases, leaving 8 bases of the junction unmatched. The DNA of the CDR3 is TGTGCCAGCAGTCGCCGGGACAGGGGGGCGGATTCACCCCTCCACTTT. It encodes CASSRRDRGADSPLHF.

In its sample, this clonotype was seen a few times. V and J are TRBV2 and TRBJ2-3; 9 bases are shared with TRBD2. The CDR3 length is 16 residues. The V and J ends lost 5 bases and 4 bases, in that order; junction bases with no gene match: 10. CDR1 is SNHLY and CDR2 is FYNNEI in the germline V gene. The CDR3 loop reads CASSNQAGGASDTQYF. The DNA for the CDR3 is TGTGCCAGCAGTAACCAAGCGGGGGGCGCTTCAGATACGCAGTATTTT.